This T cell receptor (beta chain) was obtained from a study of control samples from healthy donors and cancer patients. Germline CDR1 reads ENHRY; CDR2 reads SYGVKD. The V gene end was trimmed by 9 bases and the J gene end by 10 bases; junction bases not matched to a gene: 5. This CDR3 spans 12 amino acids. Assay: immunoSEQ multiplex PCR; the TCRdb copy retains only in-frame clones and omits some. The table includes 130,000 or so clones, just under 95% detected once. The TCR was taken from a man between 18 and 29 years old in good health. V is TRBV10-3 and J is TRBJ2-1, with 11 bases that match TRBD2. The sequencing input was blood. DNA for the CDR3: TGTGCCATAGGACTAGCGGGCCCCGAGCAGTTCTTC. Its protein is CAIGLAGPEQFF.